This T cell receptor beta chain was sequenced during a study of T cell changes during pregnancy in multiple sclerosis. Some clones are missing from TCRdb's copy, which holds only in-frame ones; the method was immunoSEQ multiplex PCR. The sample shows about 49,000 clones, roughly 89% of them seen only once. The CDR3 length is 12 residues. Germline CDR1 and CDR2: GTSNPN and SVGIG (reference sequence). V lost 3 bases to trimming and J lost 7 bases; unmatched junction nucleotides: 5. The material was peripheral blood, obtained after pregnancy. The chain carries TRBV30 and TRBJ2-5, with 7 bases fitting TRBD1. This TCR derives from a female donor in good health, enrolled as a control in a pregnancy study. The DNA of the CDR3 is TGTGCCTGGAGGAGGGGGCCAGGGACCCAGTACTTC. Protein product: CAWRRGPGTQYF. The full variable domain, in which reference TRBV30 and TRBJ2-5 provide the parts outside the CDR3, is SQTIHQWPATLVQPVGSPLSLECTVEGTSNPNLYWYRQAAGRGLQLLFYSVGIGQISSEVPQNLSASRPQDRQFILSSKKLLLSDSGFYLCAWRRGPGTQYFGPGTRLLVL.